These 27 T cell receptor beta chains share one sample of origin, sequenced in a study of T-cell reconstitution after alpha-beta-depleted transplantation in children. Study-level points and caveats: T-cell counts and diversity at one year post-transplant came mainly from newly produced T cells.

As it was prepared, the TCRbeta library received unique molecular identifiers. TCRdb redid the calling of the PCR reads with MiXCR, one entry per CDR3 protein. The data hold approximately 300,000 distinct CDR3 sequences, with approximately 7.3% observed a single time. These receptors have no identified antigens. Sequenced here: peripheral blood, sampled 360 days after TCRalphabeta/CD19-depleted stem cell transplant. These receptors came from a female patient aged 2-9 years who had a stem cell transplant for Fanconi anemia, so the T cells may come from the graft donor.

This clonotype was picked up many times. The V call is TRBV5-5, the J call TRBJ1-6; D not resolved. The CDR3 extends over 16 amino acids. CDR1 is SGHKS and CDR2 is YYEKEE in the germline V gene (reference sequence). Trimming removed 1 base at V and 0 bases at J, with 8 bases between. The CDR3 protein is CASSLTRSSYNSPLHF. CDR3 sequence (DNA): TGTGCCAGCAGCTTGACAAGGAGCTCCTATAATTCACCCCTCCACTTT.

This clonotype was observed at least ten times. V is TRBV6-4 and J is TRBJ2-3; TRBD2 agrees at 9 bases. V gave up 6 bases and J gave up 3 bases; unmatched junction bases: 7. This CDR3 has 15 amino acids. In germline, CDR1 is MRHNA, CDR2 SNTAGT. CDR3 region: CASRVSGGPTDTQYF. As DNA, the CDR3 is TGTGCCAGCAGGGTTAGCGGGGGCCCTACAGATACGCAGTATTTT.

The chain uses TRBV4-3 and TRBJ1-4, with D possibly matching TRBD1 (6 bases). The germline CDR1 and CDR2 sequences are LGHNA and YSLEER. V lost 4 bases, J lost 5 bases, and 14 bases lay in between. This CDR3 is built from 15 residues. Here the CDR3 DNA reads TGCGCCAGCAGCCGATTAACAGGGCCCAATGAAAAACTGTTTTTT. As protein: CASSRLTGPNEKLFF.

The rearrangement uses TRBV3-1 and TRBJ1-1; D gene unclear. This CDR3 is 12 amino acids long. Germline V gene data show CDR1 as LGHDT and CDR2 as YNNKEL (reference sequence). V was clipped by 2 bases and J by 4 bases, with 5 bases between them. This chain's CDR3 is CASSQWTTEAFF. The CDR3 DNA follows: TGTGCCAGCAGCCAATGGACCACTGAAGCTTTCTTT.

This clonotype was counted at least ten times. CDR3 sequence: CASSFTLYREGNTDTQYF. The CDR3 bases are TGTGCCAGCAGTTTTACGTTGTACAGGGAGGGCAACACAGATACGCAGTATTTT. The J gene is TRBJ2-3, the V gene TRBV28; a weak D match, TRBD2 (7 bases). Germline CDR1 is MDHEN and CDR2 is SYDVKM. Between the trimmed V and J ends, which lost 3 bases and 2 bases, there was a span of 21 bases. CDR3 length: 18 amino acids.

In this sample, this clonotype turned up many times. The V call is TRBV16, the J call TRBJ2-2, with D unclear. V was clipped by 2 bases and J by 3 bases, with 10 bases between them. Germline assignment: CDR1 KGHSY and CDR2 FQNENV. This CDR3 comprises 15 residues. CDR3 nucleotides: TGTGCCAGCAGCCAACTACTTCCCCACACCGGGGAGCTGTTTTTT. It translates to CASSQLLPHTGELFF.

This clonotype was observed many times. The chain has TRBV4-3 and TRBJ2-5; maybe TRBD2 (6 bases). Germline loops: CDR1 LGHNA, CDR2 YSLEER. The CDR3 contains 14 residues. Deletions cut 4 bases from V and 5 bases from J, with 14 bases between. The CDR3 sequence: CASSPKAGRETQYF. In nucleotides, the CDR3 is TGCGCCAGCAGCCCAAAAGCGGGCCGGGAGACCCAGTACTTC.

This clonotype was recorded a few times. The V call is TRBV19, the J call TRBJ2-5; D might be TRBD1 or TRBD2, each matching 5 bases. The CDR3 loop spans 16 amino acids. Germline lookup yields CDR1 LNHDA and CDR2 SQIVND (reference sequence). The ends were cut back, 3 bases at V and 4 bases at J, with 18 bases in the middle. CDR3 bases: TGTGCCAGTAGTATCCGACGGGGCAGGGTGGGAGAGACCCAGTACTTC. As protein: CASSIRRGRVGETQYF.

This clonotype showed up many times. The chain joins TRBV10-3 to TRBJ2-2; TRBD2 matches 11 bases. The CDR3 loop spans 14 amino acids. V lost 10 bases to trimming and J lost 2 bases; unmatched junction nucleotides: 3. Looked up from germline, CDR1 is ENHRY and CDR2 is SYGVKD. CDR3 region: CATGTSGNTGELFF. Here the CDR3 DNA reads TGTGCCACCGGGACTAGCGGAAACACCGGGGAGCTGTTTTTT.

In its sample, this clonotype was seen many times. The CDR3 sequence: CASSPTSGSPYEQYF. Here the CDR3 DNA reads TGTGCCAGCAGCCCGACTAGCGGGTCCCCCTACGAGCAGTACTTC. The chain uses TRBV27 and TRBJ2-7; 10 nucleotides match TRBD2. Trimming took 6 bases from V and 2 from J; bases not matched to a gene: 7. Germline V gene sequence: CDR1 MNHEY, CDR2 SMNVEV (reference sequence). The CDR3 totals 15 residues.

Many counts were recorded for this clonotype. CDR3 amino acids: CASRDSGNTIYF. DNA of the CDR3: TGTGCCAGCAGGGACTCTGGAAACACCATATATTTT. The chain recombines TRBV6-6 with TRBJ1-3, with D hard to call. The CDR3 consists of 12 residues. Germline CDR1 is MNHNY and CDR2 is SVGAGI (reference sequence). The V and J ends lost 6 bases and 0 bases respectively, with 3 bases between them.

In its sample, this clonotype was seen many times. The J gene is TRBJ1-5, the V gene TRBV28; D not resolved. The V end lost 5 bases, the J end lost 7 bases, and 9 bases lay between the germline ends. The CDR3 has 12 residues. Germline CDR1 reads MDHEN; CDR2 reads SYDVKM. CDR3: CASSRVWQPQHF. The CDR3 DNA is TGTGCCAGCAGTCGGGTTTGGCAGCCCCAGCATTTT.

The chain uses TRBV28 and TRBJ1-5; TRBD1 is a possible D gene (5 bases). The germline gives CDR1 MDHEN, CDR2 SYDVKM. V lost 3 bases, J lost 1 base, and 10 bases lay in between. The CDR3 runs to 15 residues. As DNA, the CDR3 is TGTGCCAGCAGTTTGGCCAGGGAAAGCAATCAGCCCCAGCATTTT. This sequence encodes CASSLARESNQPQHF.

The gene calls are TRBV20-1 and TRBJ2-3, with 8 bases aligning to TRBD2. Trimming took 6 bases from V and 4 from J; bases not matched to a gene: 12. The CDR3 has 15 residues. Looked up from germline, CDR1 is DFQATT and CDR2 is SNEGSKA (reference sequence). CDR3 nucleotides: TGCAGTGCCCCGGGGGGGCCGGTCTCCCCAGATACGCAGTATTTT. It specifies CSAPGGPVSPDTQYF.

This clonotype was found many times. The chain recombines TRBV27 with TRBJ2-7, with 8 bases identical to TRBD1. The junction had 7 bases not matched to a gene; V was cut back by 3 bases and J by 3 bases. The V gene's germline CDR1 is MNHEY and CDR2 SMNVEV (reference sequence). This CDR3 has 15 residues. CDR3 DNA sequence: TGTGCCAGCAGTTTCACCAGGACAGGGTTCTACGAGCAGTACTTC. This sequence encodes CASSFTRTGFYEQYF.

In its sample, this clonotype was seen a few times. The rearrangement uses TRBV6-1 and TRBJ2-3, with 14 bases fitting TRBD2. V dropped 1 base and J dropped 9; count of bases not matched to a gene: 9. This CDR3 contains 17 residues. Per germline, CDR1 MNHNS and CDR2 SASEGT. The CDR3 nucleotides are TGTGCCAGCAGTGAAGGACTAGCGGGGGGGCGAAAGGGAACGCAGTATTTT. Translated: CASSEGLAGGRKGTQYF.

This clonotype appeared many times. V and J are TRBV4-3 and TRBJ2-1; 10 nucleotides align to TRBD2. Per the germline V gene, CDR1 is LGHNA and CDR2 is YSLEER. The junction had 2 bases not matched to a gene; V was cut back by 0 bases and J by 3 bases. This CDR3 region has 16 residues. CDR3 in DNA: TGCGCCAGCAGCCAAGAGCGGACTAGCGGCTACAATGAGCAGTTCTTC. Protein: CASSQERTSGYNEQFF.

This clonotype occurred many times. The chain uses TRBV6-2 or TRBV6-3 and TRBJ1-5; perhaps TRBD1 as D (6 bases). The germline CDR1 and CDR2 sequences are MNHEY and SVGEGT. Between the trimmed V and J ends, which lost 6 bases and 5 bases, there was a span of 17 bases. The CDR3 totals 15 residues. The CDR3 here is CASSPLVDSYQPQHF. The CDR3 bases are TGTGCCAGCAGCCCTCTAGTGGACAGCTATCAGCCCCAGCATTTT.

This clonotype was seen repeatedly, ten times or more. The J gene is TRBJ2-5, the V gene TRBV7-8; D not certain. CDR1 is SGHVS and CDR2 is FQNEAQ in the germline V gene. This CDR3 is built from 12 residues. The V and J ends lost 1 base and 5 bases respectively, with 5 bases between them. This CDR3 is CASSLDSETQYF. Written as DNA, the CDR3 is TGTGCCAGCAGCTTAGATTCGGAGACCCAGTACTTC.

This clonotype came up many times. J is TRBJ2-7 and V is TRBV6-5; 8 nucleotides align to TRBD1. With V trimmed by 0 bases and J by 7 bases, 8 bases remained unmatched. The germline gives CDR1 MNHEY, CDR2 SVGAGI. The CDR3 consists of 15 residues. CDR3 residues: CASSYSSGGLGEQYF. The CDR3 region has the DNA TGTGCCAGCAGTTACTCGTCAGGGGGCTTGGGAGAGCAGTACTTC.

This clonotype was seen a few times. The chain has TRBV7-6 and TRBJ2-5, with 8 bases identical to TRBD2. V dropped 5 bases and J dropped 1; count of bases not matched to a gene: 3. CDR3 length: 14 residues. Germline V gene sequence: CDR1 SGHVS, CDR2 FNYEAQ. The DNA of the CDR3 is TGTGCCAGCAGCCACGGACTAGCCCAAGAGACCCAGTACTTC. It translates to CASSHGLAQETQYF.

On this clonotype: The CDR3 does not close with the conserved phenylalanine or tryptophan, likely indicating a read error. The gene calls are TRBV27 and TRBJ1-1, with D unresolved. The CDR3 is 14 residues long. Germline assignment: CDR1 MNHEY and CDR2 SMNVEV (reference sequence). The V end was cut by 3 bases, the J end by 2 bases, with 10 bases between. CDR3 sequence reads: CASSFSPINTEAFL. CDR3 nucleotide sequence: TGTGCCAGCAGTTTCTCGCCGATAAACACTGAAGCTTTCCTT.

The sample holds many counts of this clonotype. This rearrangement joins TRBV6-1 to TRBJ1-4; 7 bases line up with TRBD1. The CDR3 has 16 residues. CDR1 is MNHNS and CDR2 is SASEGT in the germline V gene. J lost 7 bases, V lost 1 base, and 9 bases had no gene match. CDR3 coding DNA: TGTGCCAGCAGTGAAGGTCCCTACAGGGGCCCTGAAAAACTGTTTTTT. Its protein is CASSEGPYRGPEKLFF.

This clonotype was recorded at least ten times. Here the CDR3 DNA reads TGTGCCAGCAGCTCCAGACGGTGGGGGGCTGACACAGATACGCAGTATTTT. Protein sequence: CASSSRRWGADTDTQYF. The chain has TRBV7-9 and TRBJ2-3; perhaps D is TRBD1 or TRBD2 (6 bases each). V was shortened by 4 bases and J by 2 bases, with 19 bases between the two germline ends. The germline V gene encodes CDR1 SEHNR and CDR2 FQNEAQ (reference sequence). The CDR3 spans 17 residues.

This clonotype was seen at least ten times. The rearrangement uses TRBV5-1 and TRBJ2-2; D unclear. Between the trimmed V and J ends, which lost 3 bases and 6 bases, there was a span of 18 bases. The CDR3 runs to 16 residues. CDR1 is SGHRS, CDR2 YFSETQ, per germline. In DNA, the CDR3 is TGCGCCAGCAGCTCGGAAGGCCCCGGCCTTTCCGGGGAGCTGTTTTTT. Protein product: CASSSEGPGLSGELFF.

The table lists this clonotype with many counts. The chain is built from TRBV5-4 and TRBJ2-2; no definite D call. Trimming cost V 4 bases and J 7 bases, with 11 bases left between them. Germline-derived CDR1 and CDR2 are SGHNT and YYREEE (reference sequence). CDR3 length: 13 residues. This CDR3 is CASSKDWFGELFF. The DNA of the CDR3 is TGTGCCAGCAGCAAAGACTGGTTCGGGGAGCTGTTTTTT.

About this clonotype itself: Its ends do not fully match the called genes, so a read error is possible. The chain links TRBV24-1 to TRBJ1-1; D possibly corresponds to TRBD1 (6 bases). The CDR3 is 17 residues long. The germline V gene encodes CDR1 KGHDR and CDR2 SFDVKD. CDR3 region: CATRGYWGATVKTEAYF. CDR3 bases: TGTGCCACCAGGGGGTATTGGGGGGCTACGGTGAAAACTGAAGCTTACTTT.